Listed here are 23 T cell receptor beta chains from one sample, sequenced in a study of siplizumab effects on memory and regulatory T cells. The protocol was immunoSEQ multiplex PCR, while the TCRdb copy is restricted to in-frame clones and leaves out a portion. The sample lists 90,000 to 140,000 clones; 85% to 95% were seen once. The sample was CD4+ T cells sorted from blood. These TCRs come from a human donor in good health.

The rearrangement uses TRBV6-1 and TRBJ1-5; D is uncertain. From germline, CDR1 is MNHNS and CDR2 SASEGT. V lost 1 base and J 4 bases, leaving 5 bases between the germline ends. The CDR3 sequence is 13 residues long. The CDR3 loop is CASSEVPNQPQHF. The CDR3 DNA reads TGTGCCAGCAGTGAAGTGCCTAATCAGCCCCAGCATTTT.

This sequence joins TRBV5-1 and TRBJ1-5; 8 bases are shared with TRBD1. The trim removed 2 bases at V and 5 bases at J, leaving 3 bases unmatched. Germline V gene data show CDR1 as SGHRS and CDR2 as YFSETQ. CDR3 length: 14 amino acids. In DNA form, the CDR3 reads TGCGCCAGCAGCTTCGGGACAGGAGATCAGCCCCAGCATTTT. Protein: CASSFGTGDQPQHF.

The chain couples TRBV9 to TRBJ1-1; D is possibly TRBD1 (5 bases). This CDR3 spans 14 amino acids. The V end lost 4 bases, the J end lost 4 bases, and 14 bases lay between the germline ends. CDR1 SGDLS and CDR2 YYNGEE come from the germline V gene. The CDR3 sequence: CASSSNAGVTEAFF. In DNA form, the CDR3 reads TGTGCCAGCAGCTCTAATGCGGGGGTCACTGAAGCTTTCTTT.

V usage is TRBV5-1 and J usage is TRBJ1-6; D is possibly TRBD1 (6 bases). V dropped 3 bases and J dropped 6 bases, with 10 bases sitting between them. This CDR3 region has 14 residues. The germline gives CDR1 SGHRS, CDR2 YFSETQ. CDR3 sequence: CASSSDRSNSPLHF. For the CDR3, the DNA is TGCGCCAGCAGCTCCGACAGGTCTAATTCACCCCTCCACTTT.

The chain recombines TRBV4-3 with TRBJ1-4, with a possible D match to TRBD1 (5 bases). Germline V CDR1 and CDR2: LGHNA, YSLEER. The CDR3 runs to 17 residues. V lost 0 bases and J 5 bases, leaving 16 bases between the germline ends. The chain's CDR3 is CASSQDSGAVRNEKLFF. The CDR3 region has the DNA TGCGCCAGCAGCCAAGATTCTGGGGCAGTGAGAAATGAAAAACTGTTTTTT.

This rearrangement joins TRBV5-1 to TRBJ2-1; TRBD2 matches 8 bases. The CDR3 is 16 residues long. Trimming removed 2 bases from V and 0 bases from J; junction bases left unmatched: 4. The germline V gene has CDR1 SGHRS and CDR2 YFSETQ. The DNA of the CDR3 is TGCGCCAGCAGCTTACTAGCGGCCAACTCCTACAATGAGCAGTTCTTC. Its protein is CASSLLAANSYNEQFF.

This chain connects TRBV5-1 to TRBJ2-5; a weak D match, TRBD2 (6 bases). V lost 2 bases, J lost 5 bases, and 10 bases lay in between. Germline loops: CDR1 SGHRS, CDR2 YFSETQ. CDR3 size: 13 residues. Here the CDR3 reads CASSLMGRETQYF. CDR3 DNA sequence: TGCGCCAGCAGCTTAATGGGGAGGGAGACCCAGTACTTC.

The chain is built from TRBV5-1 and TRBJ2-7; 11 bases map to TRBD1. This CDR3 spans 18 amino acids. Germline V gene sequence: CDR1 SGHRS, CDR2 YFSETQ. The junction had 14 bases not matched to a gene; V was cut back by 0 bases and J by 6 bases. CDR3 nucleotide sequence: TGCGCCAGCAGCTTGGCCTCGTCTACCTTGGGGACAGGGGGCGAGCAGTACTTC. This translates into CASSLASSTLGTGGEQYF.

The genes are TRBV4-1 and TRBJ2-3; D ambiguous. Germline V gives CDR1 MGHRA, CDR2 YSYEKL. V gave up 4 bases and J gave up 5 bases, with 19 bases separating them. CDR3 length equals 16 residues. The CDR3 region has the DNA TGCGCCAGCAGCCTCACACCTGTCCGAGAGCAAGATACGCAGTATTTT. This codes for CASSLTPVREQDTQYF.

The gene calls are TRBV5-1 and TRBJ1-2; 7 bases match TRBD1. Germline V gives CDR1 SGHRS, CDR2 YFSETQ. V lost 3 bases to trimming and J lost 8 bases; unmatched junction nucleotides: 7. This CDR3 spans 13 amino acids. The CDR3 coding sequence is TGCGCCAGCAGCTCAGGACAGGCGGTAGGCTACACCTTC. Translating gives CASSSGQAVGYTF.

CDR3 sequence: CASSLLGQSYNEQFF. The CDR3 DNA reads as TGTGCCAGTAGTCTCCTCGGGCAATCCTACAATGAGCAGTTCTTC. The gene calls are TRBV19 and TRBJ2-1; no clear D gene. V lost 5 bases, J lost 1 base, and 12 bases lay in between. The CDR3 covers 15 residues. Germline CDR1 is LNHDA and CDR2 is SQIVND (reference sequence).

The chain combines TRBV6-6 with TRBJ1-5; no clear D. This CDR3 spans 12 amino acids. With 6 bases removed from V and 6 bases from J, the gap between germline ends came to 9 bases. Germline loops: CDR1 MNHNY, CDR2 SVGAGI (reference sequence). The CDR3 protein is CASSLEIQPQHF. CDR3 coding DNA: TGTGCCAGCAGCCTGGAGATTCAGCCCCAGCATTTT.

With respect to this clone: A junction end diverges from the germline sequence, so it may reflect a read error. The V call is TRBV7-7, the J call TRBJ2-3; 8 bases are shared with TRBD1. Germline-derived CDR1 and CDR2 are SSHAT and FNYEAQ (reference sequence). This CDR3 is built from 15 residues. Here the CDR3 reads CASSLGQGASDTQYF. Here the CDR3 DNA reads TGTGCTAGCAGCTTAGGGCAGGGGGCGTCAGATACGCAGTATTTT.

This chain connects TRBV2 to TRBJ1-6; 8 bases are shared with TRBD1. The length of the CDR3 is 14 residues. With V trimmed by 7 bases and J by 7 bases, 6 bases remained unmatched. Germline V gene data show CDR1 as SNHLY and CDR2 as FYNNEI. DNA of the CDR3: TGTGCCAGCAATCGGGACAGGTCCAATTCACCCCTCCACTTT. Translating gives CASNRDRSNSPLHF.

CDR3 nucleotides: TGTGCCTGGAGTGTAGGGAGTCCCGATACGCAGTATTTT. Encoded protein: CAWSVGSPDTQYF. V usage is TRBV30 and J usage is TRBJ2-3; the D gene is possibly TRBD2 (5 bases). V was trimmed by 0 bases and J by 6 bases, leaving 10 bases between them. Germline-derived CDR1 and CDR2 are GTSNPN and SVGIG (reference sequence). The CDR3 loop spans 13 amino acids.

V gene TRBV18 combines with J gene TRBJ1-1, with 9 bases matching TRBD1. The CDR3 is 16 residues long. Germline CDR1 is KGHSH and CDR2 is LQKENI. J gave up 5 bases and V 5 bases, and 12 bases lay outside the gene matches. In DNA, the CDR3 is TGTGCCAGCTCAGCTACCGGGACAGGGATGAGGACTGAAGCTTTCTTT. Protein product: CASSATGTGMRTEAFF. The full variable domain, rest sourced from reference TRBV18 and TRBJ1-1, is NAGVMQNPRHLVRRRGQEARLRCSPMKGHSHVYWYRQLPEEGLKFMVYLQKENIIDESGMPKERFSAEFPKEGPSILRIQQVVRGDSAAYFCASSATGTGMRTEAFFGQGTRLTVV.

V is TRBV19 and J is TRBJ1-1; 7 nucleotides align to TRBD1. The junction had 9 bases not matched to a gene; V was cut back by 6 bases and J by 5 bases. Germline V CDR1 and CDR2: LNHDA, SQIVND (reference sequence). The CDR3 sequence is 14 residues long. The CDR3 DNA reads TGTGCCAGTAGCTCCCGTCAGGGGGTGACTGAAGCTTTCTTT. Translation: CASSSRQGVTEAFF.

The genes are TRBV7-3 and TRBJ1-1; 11 nucleotides match TRBD1. Unmatched junction bases numbered 6, after V lost 5 bases and J lost 4 bases. Germline V gives CDR1 SGHTA, CDR2 FQGTGA. The CDR3 spans 15 residues. CDR3 protein: CASSPGTGGITEAFF. CDR3 nucleotides: TGTGCCAGCAGCCCCGGGACAGGGGGTATCACTGAAGCTTTCTTT.

The chain combines TRBV6-5 with TRBJ1-1; TRBD1 might be the D (6 bases). V shed 6 bases and J shed 9 bases, with 17 bases lying between them. Germline V gene data show CDR1 as MNHEY and CDR2 as SVGAGI. This CDR3 comprises 13 residues. The CDR3 DNA reads as TGTGCCAGCAGGAGTACAGGGATCGGGAAAGCTTTCTTT. This translates into CASRSTGIGKAFF.

This sequence joins TRBV18 and TRBJ1-2; D is uncertain. The ends were cut back, 0 bases at V and 0 bases at J, with 8 bases in the middle. The CDR3 covers 15 residues. CDR1 KGHSH and CDR2 LQKENI come from the germline V gene. The CDR3 loop reads CASSPPGDTNYGYTF. The CDR3 DNA sequence: TGTGCCAGCTCACCACCCGGAGATACTAACTATGGCTACACCTTC.

The chain uses TRBV7-9 and TRBJ2-7, with 11 bases fitting TRBD2. With 6 bases clipped from V and 7 bases from J, the junction kept 23 bases outside the gene matches. The CDR3 runs to 19 residues. Germline V CDR1 and CDR2: SEHNR, FQNEAQ (reference sequence). CDR3 amino acids: CASSPQQGLAGGSSWEQYF. The CDR3 DNA sequence: TGTGCCAGCAGTCCCCAACAAGGCCTAGCGGGAGGTTCGTCCTGGGAGCAGTACTTC.

The V call is TRBV7-2, the J call TRBJ2-2; no clear D. CDR1 SGHTA and CDR2 FQGNSA come from the germline V gene. V was pared by 0 bases and J by 8 bases, with 7 bases between. The CDR3 consists of 13 residues. The chain's CDR3 is CASSLATKGELFF. CDR3 DNA: TGTGCCAGCAGCTTAGCCACGAAAGGGGAGCTGTTTTTT.

CDR3: CATSRESGDEKLFF. In nucleotides, the CDR3 is TGTGCCACCAGCAGAGAATCAGGGGATGAAAAACTGTTTTTT. This sequence joins TRBV15 and TRBJ1-4; tentative D call: TRBD1 (6 bases). From germline, CDR1 is LNHNV and CDR2 YYDKDF (reference sequence). V shed 0 bases and J shed 6 bases, with 8 bases lying between them. The CDR3 consists of 14 residues.